The 11 T cell receptor beta chains given below trace back to one sample, sequenced in a study of shared clonotypes between healthy human individuals. Naive CD8 isolation took CD45RO-negative cells positively selected for CCR7 and excluded terminally differentiated effector memory CD45RA+ cells. Repertoires were generated with immunoSEQ multiplex PCR, while TCRdb's copy carries only in-frame clones and drops some. The table includes more than 2 million clones, roughly 94% detected once. The specimen sequenced was naive CD8+ T cells sorted from blood. The source of these receptors is a young man in good health.

The chain uses TRBV9 and TRBJ2-1; TRBD1 matches 11 bases. CDR3 length: 14 amino acids. The V gene's germline CDR1 is SGDLS and CDR2 YYNGEE. The junction had 3 bases not matched to a gene; V was cut back by 2 bases and J by 8 bases. CDR3 amino acids: CASSVGTGGYEQFF. For the CDR3, the DNA is TGTGCCAGCAGCGTCGGGACAGGGGGTTATGAGCAGTTCTTC.

The J gene is TRBJ2-2, the V gene TRBV27, with TRBD1 matching 8 bases. There are 17 residues in the CDR3. Per the germline V gene, CDR1 is MNHEY and CDR2 is SMNVEV (reference sequence). Trimming at V came to 6 bases and at J to 3 bases, leaving 12 bases not matched to a gene. CDR3: CASSSLLTGGDTGELFF. The CDR3 DNA reads TGTGCCAGCAGCAGCCTTTTAACAGGGGGAGACACCGGGGAGCTGTTTTTT.

The chain links TRBV4-2 to TRBJ1-6; D is ambiguous. The CDR3 length is 14 residues. V was pared by 2 bases and J by 7 bases, with 9 bases between. Germline CDR1 LGHNA, CDR2 YNFKEQ. The CDR3 DNA follows: TGTGCCAGCAGCCAAAGAACGGACAATTCACCCCTCCACTTT. This encodes CASSQRTDNSPLHF.

This chain's CDR3 is CASSVDQGHEQYF. The CDR3 DNA is TGTGCCAGCAGCGTAGACCAGGGTCACGAGCAGTACTTC. The V and J genes are TRBV9 and TRBJ2-7; D may be TRBD1 (5 bases). CDR3 length: 13 residues. Trimming stripped 0 bases from V and 5 bases from J, with 9 bases between. CDR1 and CDR2 (germline): SGDLS, YYNGEE.

V and J are TRBV2 and TRBJ1-5; D may be TRBD1 (6 bases). V lost 7 bases, J lost 4 bases, and 14 bases lay in between. CDR1 and CDR2 from the germline V gene are SNHLY and FYNNEI. The CDR3 is 14 residues long. CDR3 residues: CASTGRGANQPQHF. In nucleotides, the CDR3 is TGTGCCAGCACTGGCAGGGGAGCAAATCAGCCCCAGCATTTT. Combining the CDR3 with reference TRBV2 and TRBJ1-5 gives the whole variable domain EPEVTQTPSHQVTQMGQEVILRCVPISNHLYFYWYRQILGQKVEFLVSFYNNEISEKSEIFDDQFSVERPDGSNFTLKIRSTKLEDSAMYFCASTGRGANQPQHFGDGTRLSIL.

Regarding this clone: This sample includes further DNA sequences coding for the same CDR3. This chain links TRBV30 with TRBJ2-7, with 11 bases that match TRBD2. The CDR3 is 13 residues long. CDR1 and CDR2 from the germline V gene are GTSNPN and SVGIG (reference sequence). The trim removed 0 bases at V and 5 bases at J, leaving 0 bases unmatched. CDR3 sequence (DNA): TGTGCCTGGAGTGTACTAGCGGGAGACGAGCAGTACTTC. Protein product: CAWSVLAGDEQYF.

V usage is TRBV19 and J usage is TRBJ2-7, with 7 bases aligning to TRBD2. The CDR3 runs to 14 residues. Germline V gene sequence: CDR1 LNHDA, CDR2 SQIVND (reference sequence). With V trimmed by 5 bases and J by 3 bases, 7 bases remained unmatched. This CDR3 is CASSAFGGNYEQYF. The CDR3 nucleotides are TGTGCCAGTAGTGCTTTCGGGGGGAACTACGAGCAGTACTTC.

The CDR3 spells CASSFNAFPGGEKLFF. The CDR3 nucleotides read TGTGCCAGCAGTTTTAATGCGTTCCCGGGGGGAGAAAAACTGTTTTTT. This chain connects TRBV27 to TRBJ1-4, with D possibly TRBD1 on 5 matching bases. V lost 3 bases, J lost 8 bases, and 19 bases lay in between. CDR3 length equals 16 residues. Germline CDR1 is MNHEY and CDR2 is SMNVEV (reference sequence).

Concerning this clone itself: Other DNA sequences from this sample encode an identical CDR3 as well. The chain uses TRBV7-9 and TRBJ2-3; 8 nucleotides align to TRBD2. Per germline, CDR1 SEHNR and CDR2 FQNEAQ (reference sequence). There are 16 residues in the CDR3. Trimming at V came to 6 bases and at J to 0 bases, leaving 8 bases not matched to a gene. The CDR3 here is CASSFPGLGSTDTQYF. The DNA of the CDR3 is TGTGCCAGCAGTTTCCCGGGACTAGGGAGCACAGATACGCAGTATTTT.

The chain is built from TRBV7-9 and TRBJ2-1, with a tentative D call TRBD2 (5 bases). The germline CDR1 and CDR2 sequences are SEHNR and FQNEAQ (reference sequence). The ends were cut back, 6 bases at V and 14 bases at J, with 17 bases in the middle. The CDR3 has 12 residues. This CDR3 is CASSSPDWKEFF. In DNA, the CDR3 is TGTGCCAGCAGTTCTCCGGACTGGAAGGAGTTCTTC.

The chain carries TRBV25-1 and TRBJ2-1; no firm D call. The length of the CDR3 is 14 residues. V dropped 0 bases and J dropped 10 bases, with 13 bases sitting between them. CDR1 is MGHDK, CDR2 SYGVNS, per germline. CDR3 region: CASSEYADPNEQFF. CDR3 nucleotide sequence: TGTGCCAGCAGTGAATATGCAGACCCCAACGAGCAGTTCTTC.